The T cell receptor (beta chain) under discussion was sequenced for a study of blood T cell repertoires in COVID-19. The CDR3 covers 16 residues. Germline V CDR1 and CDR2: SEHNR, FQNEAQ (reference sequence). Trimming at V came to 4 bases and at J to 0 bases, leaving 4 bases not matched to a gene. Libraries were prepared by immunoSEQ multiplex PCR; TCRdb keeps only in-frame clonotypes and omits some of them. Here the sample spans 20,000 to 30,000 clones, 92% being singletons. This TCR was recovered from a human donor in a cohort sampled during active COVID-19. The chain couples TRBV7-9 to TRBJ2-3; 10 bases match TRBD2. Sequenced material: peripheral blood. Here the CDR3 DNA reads TGTGCCAGCAGCTATCCGACTAGCGGGAGCACAGATACGCAGTATTTT. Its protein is CASSYPTSGSTDTQYF. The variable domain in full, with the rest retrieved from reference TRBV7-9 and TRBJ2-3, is DTGVSQNPRHKITKRGQNVTFRCDPISEHNRLYWYRQTLGQGPEFLTYFQNEAQLEKSRLLSDRFSAERPKGSFSTLEIQRTEQGDSAMYLCASSYPTSGSTDTQYFGPGTRLTVL.